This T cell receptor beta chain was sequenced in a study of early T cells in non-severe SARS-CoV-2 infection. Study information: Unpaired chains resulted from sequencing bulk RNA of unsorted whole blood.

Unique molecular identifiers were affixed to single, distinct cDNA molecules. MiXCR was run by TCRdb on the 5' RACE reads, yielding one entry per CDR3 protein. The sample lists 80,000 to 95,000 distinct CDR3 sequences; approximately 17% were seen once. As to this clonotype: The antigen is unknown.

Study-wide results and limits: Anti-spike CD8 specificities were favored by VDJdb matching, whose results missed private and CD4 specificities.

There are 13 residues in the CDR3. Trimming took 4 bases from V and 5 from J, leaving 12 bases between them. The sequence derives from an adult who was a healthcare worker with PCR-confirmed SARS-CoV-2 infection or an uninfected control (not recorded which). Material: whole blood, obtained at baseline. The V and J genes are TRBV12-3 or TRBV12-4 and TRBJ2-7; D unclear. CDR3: CASSSYLLDEQYF. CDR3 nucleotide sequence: TGTGCCAGCAGTTCATACTTATTGGACGAGCAGTACTTC.